This paragraph covers one T cell receptor (beta chain) sequence. The antigen remains undetermined. Excluded were patients having autoimmune disease history or systemic immunosuppression. Collection of blood occurred at baseline, at cycle 4 day 1, and at cycle 7 day 1. Germline V gives CDR1 SNHLY, CDR2 FYNNEI. The CDR3 extends over 15 amino acids. The V gene lost 3 bases and the J gene lost 0 bases, with 11 bases spanning the gap. The assay was immunoSEQ multiplex PCR, and TCRdb's table has in-frame clones only and misses some. The data contain 50,000 to 55,000 clones, around nine tenths of them seen just once; the ten biggest clones take up approximately 1.6%. The data are from a study of OX40 agonist ivuxolimab in advanced cancers. Study summary: Ivuxolimab doses were 0.01, 0.1, 0.3, 1.5, 3 or 10 mg/kg every 2 weeks.

Regarding the study as a whole: Within 6 weeks, CD4+ and CD8+ blood T cells expanded clonally at 0.1 to 3.0 mg/kg.

The origin of this receptor is an adult with an advanced solid tumor such as melanoma, head and neck, liver or kidney cancer. Source: CD4+ or CD8+ T cells sorted from blood, taken in a trial of the OX40 agonist ivuxolimab. The J gene is TRBJ1-1, the V gene TRBV2; D is unresolved. Here the CDR3 reads CASSDPPGMNTEAFF. The CDR3 nucleotides are TGTGCCAGCAGTGATCCTCCTGGGATGAACACTGAAGCTTTCTTT.